Each of the 21 T cell receptor beta chains below was sequenced from the same sample in a study of T cell responses to AZD1222 COVID-19 vaccine. Measured with immunoSEQ multiplex PCR; TCRdb has only the in-frame clones, and not every one. The sample shows approximately 150,000 clones, around 88% of them seen only once. The sample consisted of peripheral blood, taken on day 0 of MenACWY control vaccination. The receptors shown here come from an adult in good health.

V is TRBV7-6 and J is TRBJ1-5; D is possibly TRBD1 (5 bases). The CDR3 contains 16 residues. V lost 1 base and J 7 bases, leaving 17 bases between the germline ends. Germline V gives CDR1 SGHVS, CDR2 FNYEAQ. The CDR3 loop reads CASSLEPGRRSQPQHF. CDR3 DNA sequence: TGTGCCAGCAGCTTAGAGCCGGGACGGAGGTCCCAGCCCCAGCATTTT.

The chain couples TRBV7-3 to TRBJ2-7, with a weak D call TRBD1 (5 bases). The CDR3 totals 17 residues. Trimming took 4 bases from V and 4 from J, leaving 23 bases between them. Germline CDR1 SGHTA, CDR2 FQGTGA. The CDR3 bases are TGTGCCAGCAGCTCCGCTCACGACAGAAGACAAGGGTACGAGCAGTACTTC. It is translated as CASSSAHDRRQGYEQYF. The entire variable domain, with the rest obtained from reference TRBV7-3 and TRBJ2-7, is as follows: GAGVSQTPSNKVTEKGKYVELRCDPISGHTALYWYRQSLGQGPEFLIYFQGTGAADDSGLPNDRFFAVRPEGSVSTLKIQRTERGDSAVYLCASSSAHDRRQGYEQYFGPGTRLTVT.

This chain links TRBV7-9 with TRBJ2-1; possible D gene TRBD2, 5 bases. Deletions cut 5 bases from V and 0 bases from J, with 14 bases between. Looked up from germline, CDR1 is SEHNR and CDR2 is FQNEAQ (reference sequence). The CDR3 totals 16 residues. Written as DNA, the CDR3 is TGTGCCAGCAGCCCGCTAGCAACAAGCTCCTACAATGAGCAGTTCTTC. Its translation is CASSPLATSSYNEQFF.

V is TRBV19 and J is TRBJ1-1; 7 nucleotides line up with TRBD1. This CDR3 comprises 13 residues. CDR1 and CDR2 from the germline V gene are LNHDA and SQIVND (reference sequence). V shed 4 bases and J 6 bases; nucleotides not matched to a gene: 5. This chain's CDR3 is CASSNRGGPEAFF. In DNA form, the CDR3 reads TGTGCCAGTAGTAACAGGGGTGGGCCTGAAGCTTTCTTT.

V gene TRBV21-1 combines with J gene TRBJ1-3. TRBV21-1 is termed a pseudogene. CDR3 length: 16 residues. CDR3 protein: CASSKGGRPSGNTIYF. The CDR3 bases are TGTGCCAGCAGCAAAGGAGGAAGGCCCTCTGGAAACACCATATATTTT.

V is TRBV6-6 and J is TRBJ1-1, with D possibly TRBD1 on 6 matching bases. Trimming took 5 bases from V and 5 from J, leaving 21 bases between them. Germline lookup yields CDR1 MNHNY and CDR2 SVGAGI (reference sequence). The CDR3 contains 16 residues. CDR3 in DNA: TGTGCCAGCAGTCCTAGCGGAGGGAGGGGGAAGACTGAAGCTTTCTTT. This translates into CASSPSGGRGKTEAFF.

The V gene is TRBV9, the J gene TRBJ2-7, with 10 bases fitting TRBD1. Trimming removed 4 bases from V and 7 bases from J; junction bases left unmatched: 14. Per the germline V gene, CDR1 is SGDLS and CDR2 is YYNGEE. This CDR3 is 16 amino acids long. The CDR3, as DNA: TGTGCCAGCAGCTCCCGACAGGGGGCCTTCCCTGGGGAGCAGTACTTC. As protein: CASSSRQGAFPGEQYF.

The chain carries TRBV6-5 and TRBJ2-7; 8 bases line up with TRBD1. The germline gives CDR1 MNHEY, CDR2 SVGAGI. This CDR3 region has 15 residues. V dropped 7 bases and J dropped 2; count of bases not matched to a gene: 10. DNA for the CDR3: TGTGCCAGCATCGCCCCAGGACAGGGTGCCTACGAGCAGTACTTC. Translation gives CASIAPGQGAYEQYF.

J is TRBJ1-5 and V is TRBV6-2 or TRBV6-3; D unclear. CDR1 is MNHEY and CDR2 is SVGEGT in the germline V gene. V lost 2 bases, J lost 2 bases, and 10 bases lay in between. This CDR3 has 15 amino acids. This chain's CDR3 is CASSYRVVGNQPQHF. The CDR3 region has the DNA TGTGCCAGCAGTTACCGGGTAGTGGGCAATCAGCCCCAGCATTTT.

The J gene is TRBJ1-2, the V gene TRBV28, with D maybe TRBD1 (6 bases). With 6 bases removed from V and 7 bases from J, the gap between germline ends came to 18 bases. Germline CDR1 and CDR2: MDHEN and SYDVKM. The CDR3 contains 14 residues. The CDR3 DNA reads as TGTGCCAGCAGCCGCCTGGAGACAGGCCTTGGCTACACCTTC. Translation gives CASSRLETGLGYTF.

This chain connects TRBV7-2 to TRBJ1-6; D perhaps matches TRBD1 (5 bases). Germline V CDR1 and CDR2: SGHTA, FQGNSA. The germline V and J ends were trimmed by 4 bases and 10 bases, with 23 bases remaining between them. The CDR3 is 17 residues long. The CDR3 is CASSSLFRGLSGSPLHF. The CDR3 coding sequence is TGTGCCAGCAGCTCCCTCTTTCGGGGCCTCTCGGGATCACCCCTCCACTTT.

The chain carries TRBV18 and TRBJ1-1, with 8 bases lining up with TRBD1. Germline assignment: CDR1 KGHSH and CDR2 LQKENI. V lost 6 bases, J lost 4 bases, and 7 bases stayed unmatched. The CDR3 is 14 amino acids. The CDR3: CASSPDRVGTEAFF. The CDR3 DNA is TGTGCCAGCTCCCCGGACAGGGTAGGCACTGAAGCTTTCTTT.

The chain couples TRBV12-5 to TRBJ1-2; D is uncertain. The CDR3 sequence is 14 residues long. The germline gives CDR1 LGHNT, CDR2 FRNRAP. Trimming removed 5 bases at V and 1 base at J, with 11 bases between. The CDR3 loop reads CASGTPDVNYGYTF. In nucleotides, the CDR3 is TGTGCTAGTGGTACCCCGGACGTTAACTATGGCTACACCTTC.

This chain links TRBV4-2 with TRBJ2-1; 15 nucleotides agree with TRBD2. The CDR3 consists of 17 residues. V shed 4 bases, J shed 8 bases, and the junction held 9 bases outside the gene matches. Germline V gene sequence: CDR1 LGHNA, CDR2 YNFKEQ. The CDR3 nucleotides are TGTGCCAGCAGCCCTAACGGACTAGCGGGAGGGGTGGATGAGCAGTTCTTC. Its translation: CASSPNGLAGGVDEQFF.

V gene TRBV28 combines with J gene TRBJ1-2, with 7 bases aligning to TRBD1. Germline V CDR1 and CDR2: MDHEN, SYDVKM. The CDR3 has 14 amino acids. After removal of 1 base from V and 4 bases from J, the junction contained 3 bases not matched to a gene. The CDR3 region is CASSLSDRAYGYTF. CDR3 bases: TGTGCCAGCAGTTTATCAGACAGGGCCTATGGCTACACCTTC.

Here the CDR3 DNA reads TGTGCCAGCAGTAGGACTAGCGGGAGACCCACAGATACGCAGTATTTT. Translated: CASSRTSGRPTDTQYF. The chain employs TRBV28 and TRBJ2-3; 13 nucleotides line up with TRBD2. After removal of 5 bases from V and 2 bases from J, the junction contained 4 bases not matched to a gene. CDR3 length: 16 residues. Germline V gives CDR1 MDHEN, CDR2 SYDVKM. The full variable domain, with the rest looked up from reference TRBV28 and TRBJ2-3, is DVKVTQSSRYLVKRTGEKVFLECVQDMDHENMFWYRQDPGLGLRLIYFSYDVKMKEKGDIPEGYSVSREKKERFSLILESASTNQTSMYLCASSRTSGRPTDTQYFGPGTRLTVL.

The chain recombines TRBV3-1 (or the pseudogene TRBV3-2) with TRBJ1-6; D is unclear. The CDR3 extends over 13 amino acids. The germline CDR1 and CDR2 sequences are LGHDT and YNNKEL (reference sequence). The germline V and J ends were trimmed by 5 bases and 10 bases, with 12 bases remaining between them. Here the CDR3 DNA reads TGTGCCAGCAGCGACACTCCCGCATCACCCCTCCACTTT. As protein: CASSDTPASPLHF.

The gene calls are TRBV6-6 and TRBJ1-5; tentatively, D is TRBD1 (5 bases). Per germline, CDR1 MNHNY and CDR2 SVGAGI (reference sequence). V was cut by 5 bases and J by 3 bases, with 8 bases left in between. This CDR3 contains 13 residues. The chain's CDR3 is CASSRGVNQPQHF. Here the CDR3 DNA reads TGTGCCAGCAGTAGGGGCGTCAATCAGCCCCAGCATTTT.

The V gene is TRBV9, the J gene TRBJ2-1, with TRBD2 identical over 8 bases. The CDR3 extends over 17 amino acids. The trim removed 0 bases at V and 0 bases at J, leaving 5 bases unmatched. Per the germline V gene, CDR1 is SGDLS and CDR2 is YYNGEE. The CDR3 nucleotides read TGTGCCAGCAGCGTAGGGCTAGCGGGTAGCTCCTACAATGAGCAGTTCTTC. Amino acid sequence: CASSVGLAGSSYNEQFF.

The CDR3 here is CASSWGTTGYGYTF. In nucleotides, the CDR3 is TGTGCCAGCAGCTGGGGGACGACTGGCTATGGCTACACCTTC. The chain carries TRBV7-9 and TRBJ1-2, with TRBD1 as a possible D gene (5 bases). Trimming shortened V by 4 bases and J by 4 bases, and 13 bases separated the two germline ends. Germline CDR1 SEHNR, CDR2 FQNEAQ (reference sequence). This CDR3 is built from 14 residues. The full variable domain, with the rest looked up from reference TRBV7-9 and TRBJ1-2, is DTGVSQNPRHKITKRGQNVTFRCDPISEHNRLYWYRQTLGQGPEFLTYFQNEAQLEKSRLLSDRFSAERPKGSFSTLEIQRTEQGDSAMYLCASSWGTTGYGYTFGSGTRLTVV.

The V gene is TRBV15, the J gene TRBJ2-6, with D possibly TRBD1 on 6 matching bases. CDR3 length: 16 amino acids. Germline CDR1 reads LNHNV; CDR2 reads YYDKDF (reference sequence). The V gene lost 3 bases and the J gene lost 4 bases, with 13 bases spanning the gap. The DNA for the CDR3 is TGTGCCACCAGCAGGGTGGGGGCCTCAGGGGCCAACGTCCTGACTTTC. Translated: CATSRVGASGANVLTF.